This paragraph covers one T cell receptor (beta chain) sequence. This record belongs to a study of cytotoxic CD8 clonotypes in ibrutinib-treated CLL. The ends were cut back, 3 bases at V and 6 bases at J, with 17 bases in the middle. Germline CDR1 is MNHNS and CDR2 is SASEGT. This CDR3 is built from 15 residues. The repertoire was sequenced with immunoSEQ multiplex PCR; TCRdb's copy has only in-frame clones and lacks some. This sample yields more than 50,000 clones, of which 57% are seen a single time; about 15% belongs to the top ten. This chain joins TRBV6-1 and TRBJ2-5, with a weak D call TRBD1 (5 bases). This TCR derives from a human donor with chronic lymphocytic leukemia. The source material was PBMCs, sampled after 12 months of ibrutinib treatment. CDR3 sequence reads: CASSDPYQGIQTQYF. For the CDR3, the DNA is TGTGCCAGCAGTGACCCTTATCAGGGTATTCAGACCCAGTACTTC.